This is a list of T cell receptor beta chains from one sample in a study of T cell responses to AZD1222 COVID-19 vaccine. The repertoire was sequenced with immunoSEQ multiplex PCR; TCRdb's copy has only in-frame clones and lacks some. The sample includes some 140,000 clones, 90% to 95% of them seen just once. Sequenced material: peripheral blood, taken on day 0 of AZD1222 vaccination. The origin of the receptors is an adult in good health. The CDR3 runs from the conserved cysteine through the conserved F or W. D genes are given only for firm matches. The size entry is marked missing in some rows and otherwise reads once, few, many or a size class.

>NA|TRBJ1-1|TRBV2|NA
TGTGCCAGCAGTGAAACCCGGTTTTCTGAAGCTTTCTTT
CASSETRFSEAFF
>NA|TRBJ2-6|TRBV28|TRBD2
TGTGCCAGCAGTTCTCATCTCGGGACTAGCGGGAATATGGGTGGGGCCAACGTCCTGACTTTC
CASSSHLGTSGNMGGANVLTF
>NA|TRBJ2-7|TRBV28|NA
TGTGCCAGCAGCCCGACGGGTAGTTCTCACGAGCAGTACTTC
CASSPTGSSHEQYF
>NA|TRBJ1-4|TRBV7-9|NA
TGTGCCAGCAGGCCAGCGGGGGGCAACGAAAAACTGTTTTTT
CASRPAGGNEKLFF
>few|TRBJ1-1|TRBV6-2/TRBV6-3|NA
TGTGCCAGCAGTTATGTCCCGAACACTGAAGCTTTCTTT
CASSYVPNTEAFF
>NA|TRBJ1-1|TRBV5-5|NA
TGTGCCAGCAGCTTGATAGGCCAGAACACTGAAGCTTTCTTT
CASSLIGQNTEAFF
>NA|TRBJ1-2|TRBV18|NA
TGTGCCAGCTCACCACTGACATTTAGGAACTATGGCTACACCTTC
CASSPLTFRNYGYTF
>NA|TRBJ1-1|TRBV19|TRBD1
TGTGCCAGTACCGCGTTTACTACCGGGACCCCAGGGGGACCTTTCTTT
CASTAFTTGTPGGPFF
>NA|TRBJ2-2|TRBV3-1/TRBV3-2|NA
TGTGCCAGCAGCCCAAGCGCCGTGACAAACACCGGGGAGCTGTTTTTT
CASSPSAVTNTGELFF
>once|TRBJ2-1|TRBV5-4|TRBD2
TGTGCCAGCAGCCCTCCTGGGACTAGCGCCTACAATGAGCAGTTCTTC
CASSPPGTSAYNEQFF
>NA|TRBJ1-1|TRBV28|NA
TGTGCCAGCAGAACCCGGACTACGGACACTGAAGCTTTCTTT
CASRTRTTDTEAFF
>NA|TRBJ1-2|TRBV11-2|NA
TGTGCCAGCAGCTTAGAGGCGGCGTATGGCTACACCTTC
CASSLEAAYGYTF
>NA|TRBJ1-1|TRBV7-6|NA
TGTGCCAGCAGCCCTAATTTCGAAGGGGGCACTGAAGCTTTCTTT
CASSPNFEGGTEAFF
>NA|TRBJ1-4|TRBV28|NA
TGTGCCAGCAGTCTCCTGAACACCGAAGGAAGTGAAAAACTGTTTTTT
CASSLLNTEGSEKLFF
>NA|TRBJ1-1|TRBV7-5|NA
TGTGCCAGAAGCTCGAGTAGGCAGAACACTGAAGCTTTCTTT
CARSSSRQNTEAFF
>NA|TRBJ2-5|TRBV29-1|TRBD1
TGCAGCGTTGAAAGGGGACAGGGTGGCCAAGAGACCCAGTACTTC
CSVERGQGGQETQYF
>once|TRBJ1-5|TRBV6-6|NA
TGTGCCAGCAGTTACCCCCTAAATCAGCCCCAGCATTTT
CASSYPLNQPQHF
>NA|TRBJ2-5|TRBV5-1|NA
TGCGCCAGCAGCGCAAGACAATACCAAGAGACCCAGTACTTC
CASSARQYQETQYF
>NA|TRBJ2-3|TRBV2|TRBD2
TGTGCCAGCACGACTAGCGGGGGTACAGATACGCAGTATTTT
CASTTSGGTDTQYF
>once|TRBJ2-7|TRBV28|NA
TGTGCCAGCACCGGTCCCTACGAGCAGTACTTC
CASTGPYEQYF
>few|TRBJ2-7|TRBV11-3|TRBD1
TGTGCCAGCAGCTTAGGTACCGGGACAGGGGTGAATGAGCAGTACTTC
CASSLGTGTGVNEQYF
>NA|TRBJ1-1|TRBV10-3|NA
TGTGCCATCAGGGGGAGGGACACTGAAGCTTTCTTT
CAIRGRDTEAFF